This is a list of T cell receptor beta chains from one sample in a study of long-term antiretroviral therapy in people with HIV. Only in-frame clones appear in the TCRdb table, and some are missing; sequencing was by immunoSEQ multiplex PCR. The table lists about 31,000 clones, more than 75% of them singletons. This specimen consisted of unsorted PBMCs, obtained 1.9 years after starting antiretroviral therapy. Receptor source: a man between 18 and 29 years old with HIV. Both conserved end residues are part of each CDR3. The D gene is left open where the match is weak. The size field is filled for only some rows; it gives once, few, many or a size class.

v_gene	j_gene	d_gene	abundance	CDR3nt	CDR3aa
TRBV7-9	TRBJ2-3	TRBD2	NA	TGTGCCAGCAGCTCTCTAGCGGGGGGCACAGATACGCAGTATTTT	CASSSLAGGTDTQYF
TRBV28	TRBJ2-5	NA	NA	TGTGCCAGCAGGACCCGGGTCCTAGGCGACCAAGAGACCCAGTACTTC	CASRTRVLGDQETQYF
TRBV2	TRBJ1-1	TRBD1	once	TGTGCCAGCAGGTCTACAGGGGGGATAACTGAAGCTTTCTTT	CASRSTGGITEAFF
TRBV10-1	TRBJ1-6	TRBD1	few	TGCGCCAGCAGTGAGTCGGACAGGGATTCACCCCTCCACTTT	CASSESDRDSPLHF
TRBV19	TRBJ2-7	TRBD2	NA	TGTGCCACCAAGACTAGCGGGGGGTCTTCCTACGAGCAGTACTTC	CATKTSGGSSYEQYF
TRBV7-3	TRBJ1-1	TRBD1	NA	TGTGCCAGCAGCTTAAGAAAGAGGACAGGGAGTAATAAAGCTTTCTTT	CASSLRKRTGSNKAFF
TRBV6-5	TRBJ2-7	NA	NA	TGTGCCAGCAGTTCGGGACCCACCGAGCAGTACTTC	CASSSGPTEQYF
TRBV6-1	TRBJ2-1	TRBD2	NA	TGTGCCAGCAGTGGAACTAGCGGGGGGGCCGGCGAGCAGTTCTTC	CASSGTSGGAGEQFF
TRBV4-2	TRBJ2-5	NA	NA	TGTGCCAGCAGCCAATGGCGGCAAGAGACCCAGTACTTC	CASSQWRQETQYF
TRBV11-1	TRBJ2-3	NA	NA	TGTGCCAGCATCCTGGGACTGGGCCACCCGACTAGCACAGATACGCAGTATTTT	CASILGLGHPTSTDTQYF
TRBV7-9	TRBJ2-5	NA	NA	TGTGCCAGCAGCGGAATGATGGACACTCAAGAGACCCAGTACTTC	CASSGMMDTQETQYF
TRBV18	TRBJ1-1	NA	NA	TGTGCCAGCTCACCAGGGTCAGCCGAAGCTTTCTTT	CASSPGSAEAFF
TRBV2	TRBJ1-6	NA	few	TGTGCCAGCAGTGAGGTACAGGATTCACCCCTCCACTTT	CASSEVQDSPLHF
TRBV5-4	TRBJ2-3	TRBD2	once	TGTGCCAGCAGCTTGGGCAGCGGGGCCACAGATACGCAGTATTTT	CASSLGSGATDTQYF
TRBV5-1	TRBJ2-5	TRBD1	NA	TGCGCCGGAAGGACAGGCCCGTCAGAAGAGACCCAGTACTTC	CAGRTGPSEETQYF
TRBV11-2	TRBJ2-1	TRBD1	NA	TGTGCCAGCAGCCCCCGGGACAGGCCCTACAATGAGCAGTTCTTC	CASSPRDRPYNEQFF
TRBV5-1	TRBJ1-2	NA	NA	TGCGCCAGCAGCCAGAACAATCAAGGCTATGGCTACACCTTC	CASSQNNQGYGYTF
TRBV6-5	TRBJ1-6	NA	few	TGTGCCAGCAGTTACTCGGATAATTCACCCCTCCACTTT	CASSYSDNSPLHF
TRBV5-1	TRBJ1-1	TRBD1	NA	TGCGCCAGCAGCTTAGATCGACAGGGGGGCACTGAAGCTTTCTTT	CASSLDRQGGTEAFF
TRBV30	TRBJ1-4	NA	NA	TGTGCCTGGAGTCTCGGCGGAGGAGAAAAACTGTTTTTT	CAWSLGGGEKLFF
TRBV5-1	TRBJ2-5	NA	once	TGCGCCAGCAGTCTCCAGCTAGGTGAGACCCAGTACTTC	CASSLQLGETQYF
TRBV11-3	TRBJ2-3	TRBD1	once	TGTGCCAGCAGCCGGGACAGAGATACGCAGTATTTT	CASSRDRDTQYF
TRBV5-1	TRBJ2-1	NA	NA	TGCGCCAGCAGTCCGAGCGGGACAGATATCTACAATGAGCAGTTCTTC	CASSPSGTDIYNEQFF
TRBV5-6	TRBJ1-2	NA	NA	TGTGCCAGCAGCTTGGGACAGTGGGGAGGCTACACCTTC	CASSLGQWGGYTF
TRBV6-5	TRBJ2-2	NA	NA	TGTGCCAGCAGTCACTCGAACACCGGGGAGCTGTTTTTT	CASSHSNTGELFF
TRBV7-2	TRBJ2-3	NA	NA	TGTGCCAGCAGCTCCGAGGTGGGGGTAGATACGCAGTATTTT	CASSSEVGVDTQYF
TRBV6-5	TRBJ2-1	NA	NA	TGTGCCAGCAGTCGAACAGGGATCGATGAGCAGTTCTTC	CASSRTGIDEQFF
TRBV2	TRBJ1-4	NA	NA	TGTGCCAGCAGTTATGACAGTGAAAAACTGTTTTTT	CASSYDSEKLFF
TRBV2	TRBJ1-3	NA	NA	TGTGCCAGCACCACTTTGGGGGCCTACTCTGGAAACACCATATATTTT	CASTTLGAYSGNTIYF
TRBV5-5	TRBJ1-1	TRBD1	NA	TGTGCCAGCAGCCAGGGACAGCCGTTGGGCACTGAAGCTTTCTTT	CASSQGQPLGTEAFF
TRBV19	TRBJ1-2	NA	NA	TGTGCCAGTAGTATAGAAAGACCCCTACCCTATGGCTACACCTTC	CASSIERPLPYGYTF
TRBV18	TRBJ1-1	NA	NA	TGTGCCAGCTCACCACCATCCCAGAACACTGAAGCTTTCTTT	CASSPPSQNTEAFF
TRBV30	TRBJ2-3	TRBD1	NA	TGTGCCTGGAGTGTACCTTCGCGAGGGGGCAGGGATACGCAGTATTTT	CAWSVPSRGGRDTQYF
TRBV19	TRBJ2-1	NA	NA	TGTGCCAGTAGTATTAACCCGGGGGCAACCTACAATGAGCAGTTCTTC	CASSINPGATYNEQFF
TRBV2	TRBJ1-5	TRBD1	NA	TGTGCCAGCAGTGAGGGAAGGGGGCCCAGCAATCAGCCCCAGCATTTT	CASSEGRGPSNQPQHF
TRBV5-4	TRBJ2-2	NA	NA	TGTGCCAGCAGCTCCCGGACAGACCTCACCGGGGAGCTGTTTTTT	CASSSRTDLTGELFF
TRBV28	TRBJ1-6	TRBD1	few	TGTGCCAGCAGTTTAGCCTACGGGACAGGGGGCAATTCACCCCTCCACTTT	CASSLAYGTGGNSPLHF
TRBV21-1	TRBJ1-5	NA	once	TGTGCCAGCAGCTACTGGACAGGGGGCTTGCAGCCCCAGCATTTT	CASSYWTGGLQPQHF
TRBV6-1	TRBJ1-5	NA	NA	TGTGCCAGCAGTGAAATCTGGAGAAGTAGCAATCAGCCCCAGCATTTT	CASSEIWRSSNQPQHF
TRBV4-1	TRBJ2-5	NA	NA	TGCGCCAGCAGCCAAGTCTATGGGAGATTCGAGACCCAGTACTTC	CASSQVYGRFETQYF
TRBV5-1	TRBJ1-1	NA	NA	TGCGCCAGCAGCTTGGAAGCCCCTACTGAAGCTTTCTTT	CASSLEAPTEAFF
TRBV18	TRBJ1-1	NA	NA	TGTGCCAGCTCACCACGGGAAGGGGCGCGGACTGAAGCTTTCTTT	CASSPREGARTEAFF
TRBV9	TRBJ1-5	NA	NA	TGTGCCAGCAGTACCAACCTGGATCAGCCCCAGCATTTT	CASSTNLDQPQHF
TRBV28	TRBJ1-6	NA	NA	TGTGCCAGCAGAGAACTAAGCAGGAGCTCCTATAATTCACCCCTCCACTTT	CASRELSRSSYNSPLHF
TRBV7-2	TRBJ1-1	TRBD1	NA	TGTGCCAGCAGCACACAGGGGGACACTGAAGCTTTCTTT	CASSTQGDTEAFF
TRBV19	TRBJ2-2	NA	few	TGTGCCAGTAGTATAGTCCACACCGGGGAGCTGTTTTTT	CASSIVHTGELFF